This TCR beta chain originates from a study of T cell repertoires in aging, cancer and after chemotherapy. Study observations and caveats: Age-matched healthy donors had significantly more diverse, less clonal blood TCR repertoires than untreated cancer patients. Loss of evenness, beyond lost richness, contributed to age-related TCR diversity decline in cancer patients.

TRB rearrangements spanning V, D and J were amplified using mixed TRB-A/B primers. One entry per CDR3 protein, called by TCRdb with MiXCR from the multiplex PCR reads. The sample yields around 6,000 distinct CDR3 sequences, under 40% seen once. Peripheral blood genomic DNA, not sorted cells or RNA, was the template. Only a few counts were recorded for this clonotype. Its antigen is undetermined. There are 12 residues in the CDR3. In germline, CDR1 is SGHVS, CDR2 FNYEAQ. Trimming cost V 3 bases and J 5 bases, with 7 bases left between them. The TCR was taken from a human donor with a blood cancer. V gene TRBV7-6 combines with J gene TRBJ2-5; D is ambiguous. Input material: blood. The CDR3 DNA follows: TGTGCCAGCAGCTTGAATTCGGAGACCCAGTACTTC. This encodes CASSLNSETQYF.